A selection of T cell receptor beta chains follows, all from one sample in a study of radiation and T cells in renal cell carcinoma. Profiling relied on immunoSEQ multiplex PCR, and the TCRdb table lists in-frame clones only, not all of them. The profile shows about 170,000 clones, around 89% of them singletons. Sequences were derived from blood, sampled from a patient whose treatment included radiotherapy and nephrectomy. These TCRs come from a woman aged 45-60 years with renal cell carcinoma. The CDR3 runs from the conserved cysteine through the conserved F or W. The D gene is left open where the match is weak. Some rows mark clone size as missing; the rest say once, few, many or name a class of expanded clone.

TRBJ2-7 TRBV7-2 - TRBD1 CASSRQGAHEQYF TGTGCCAGCAGCCGACAGGGGGCCCACGAGCAGTACTTC
TRBJ2-5 TRBV5-8 once - CAVTRRQETQYF TGTGCGGTCACCCGTCGCCAAGAGACCCAGTACTTC
TRBJ2-2 TRBV6-5 once TRBD1 CASRGTGGRSGELFF TGTGCCAGCAGGGGGACAGGGGGCAGGTCCGGGGAGCTGTTTTTT
TRBJ1-1 TRBV7-9 - - CASSLARGSVGTEAFF TGTGCCAGCAGCTTAGCCCGGGGATCAGTGGGCACTGAAGCTTTCTTT
TRBJ2-3 TRBV5-6 - TRBD2 CASSWGLAGGRDTQYF TGTGCCAGCAGCTGGGGACTAGCGGGGGGGCGAGATACGCAGTATTTT
TRBJ1-5 TRBV9 - - CASSVGGLVGQPQHF TGTGCCAGCAGCGTAGGGGGACTTGTAGGTCAGCCCCAGCATTTT
TRBJ2-3 TRBV6-5 - - CASSRVGDTDTQYF TGTGCCAGTTCCAGGGTGGGAGACACAGATACGCAGTATTTT
TRBJ1-6 TRBV6-1 - TRBD1 CASSEAGQGRHSPLHF TGTGCCAGCAGTGAGGCGGGACAGGGTAGGCATTCACCCCTCCACTTT
TRBJ1-2 TRBV9 - TRBD1 CASSGRGTGGGGYTF TGTGCCAGCAGCGGAAGAGGGACAGGGGGCGGTGGCTACACCTTC
TRBJ2-2 TRBV6-5 - - CASSLYSGELFF TGTGCCAGCAGTCTTTATTCCGGGGAGCTGTTTTTT
TRBJ1-6 TRBV5-1 few - CASSFSYNSPLHF TGCGCCAGCAGCTTTAGCTATAATTCACCCCTCCACTTT
TRBJ1-5 TRBV19 - TRBD1 CASSPGTDNQPQHF TGTGCCAGTAGTCCCGGGACAGACAATCAGCCCCAGCATTTT
TRBJ1-2 TRBV1 few - CTSSHRDRAPNYGYTF TGCACCAGCAGCCACCGGGACAGGGCCCCTAACTATGGCTACACCTTC
TRBJ1-5 TRBV18 - TRBD1 CASSPRQGQQPQHF TGTGCCAGCTCACCACGACAGGGGCAGCAGCCCCAGCATTTT
TRBJ2-2 TRBV7-2 - TRBD1 CASNKDRENTGELFF TGTGCCAGCAACAAGGACAGGGAGAACACCGGGGAGCTGTTTTTT
TRBJ2-7 TRBV6-5 - - CASSGDRYEQYF TGTGCCAGCAGCGGAGACCGCTACGAGCAGTACTTC
TRBJ1-2 TRBV10-2 - TRBD1 CASSGTGRRGYTF TGCGCCAGCAGCGGGACAGGGAGAAGAGGCTACACCTTC
TRBJ1-2 TRBV6-6 - - CASSTPGTHGYTF TGTGCCAGCAGTACCCCCGGGACACATGGCTACACCTTC
TRBJ1-6 TRBV6-5 - TRBD1 CASSWGQGNSPLHF TGTGCCAGCAGTTGGGGACAGGGGAATTCACCCCTCCACTTT
TRBJ2-2 TRBV5-1 - TRBD2 CASSASGGTGELFF TGCGCCAGCAGTGCTAGCGGGGGGACCGGGGAGCTGTTTTTT
TRBJ1-2 TRBV11-2 - - CASSQVQGFRLNGYTF TGTGCCAGCAGCCAGGTACAGGGTTTTCGGCTGAACGGCTACACCTTC
TRBJ1-1 TRBV11-2 - - CASSLTTGNTEAFF TGTGCCAGCAGCTTAACGACAGGGAACACTGAAGCTTTCTTT
TRBJ1-2 TRBV5-1 - TRBD1 CASSLAGTGDGGYTF TGCGCCAGCAGCTTGGCCGGGACAGGGGATGGTGGCTACACCTTC
TRBJ2-5 TRBV21-1 - - CASSNGTEQETQYF TGTGCCAGCAGCAACGGGACTGAACAAGAGACTCAGTACTTC
TRBJ2-3 TRBV4-3 - - CASSQDMGAGDTQYF TGCGCCAGCAGCCAAGATATGGGGGCGGGAGATACGCAGTATTTT
TRBJ1-2 TRBV23-1 - - CASSPESHGSNYGYTF TGCGCCAGCAGTCCTGAGTCGCACGGATCTAACTATGGCTACACCTTC
TRBJ2-4 TRBV10-1 - - CASTPPGTNISLIAKNIQYF TGCGCCAGCACCCCGCCGGGGACCAACATCTCCCTGATAGCCAAAAACATTCAGTACTTC
TRBJ2-3 TRBV2 - TRBD1 CASSEGTASTDTQYF TGTGCCAGCAGTGAGGGGACAGCCAGCACAGATACGCAGTATTTT
TRBJ1-6 TRBV6-5 - - CASSIQGSYNSPLHF TGTGCCAGCAGTATACAGGGATCCTATAATTCACCCCTCCACTTT
TRBJ1-1 TRBV7-2 - - CASSLDPNTEAFF TGTGCCAGCAGCTTAGACCCGAACACTGAAGCTTTCTTT
TRBJ2-3 TRBV2 - - CASSEDRGPDTQYF TGTGCCAGCAGTGAGGATAGAGGGCCAGATACGCAGTATTTT
TRBJ1-2 TRBV27 - - CASSFAGPYGYTF TGTGCCAGCAGTTTTGCCGGGCCCTATGGCTACACCTTC